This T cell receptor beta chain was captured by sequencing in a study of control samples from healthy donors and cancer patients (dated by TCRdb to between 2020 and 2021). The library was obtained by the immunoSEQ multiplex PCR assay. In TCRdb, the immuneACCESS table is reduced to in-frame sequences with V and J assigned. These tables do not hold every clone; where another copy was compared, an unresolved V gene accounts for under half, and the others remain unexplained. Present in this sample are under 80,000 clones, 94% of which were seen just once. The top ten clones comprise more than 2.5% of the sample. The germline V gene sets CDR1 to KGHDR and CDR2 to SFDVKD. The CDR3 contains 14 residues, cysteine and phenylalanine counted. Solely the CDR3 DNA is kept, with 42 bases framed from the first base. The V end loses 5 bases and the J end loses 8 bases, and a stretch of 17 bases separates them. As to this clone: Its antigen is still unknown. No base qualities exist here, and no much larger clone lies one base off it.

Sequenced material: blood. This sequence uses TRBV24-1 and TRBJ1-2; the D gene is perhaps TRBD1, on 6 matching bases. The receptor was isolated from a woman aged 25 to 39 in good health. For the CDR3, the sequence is CATSALGGASGYTF. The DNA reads TGTGCCACCAGTGCCCTAGGGGGGGCATCGGGCTACACCTTC.